One sample yielded the 10 T cell receptor beta chains listed below, sequenced in a study of blood T cell repertoires in COVID-19. Only in-frame clones appear in the TCRdb table, and some are missing; sequencing was by immunoSEQ multiplex PCR. The top ten hold approximately 6.7% of the sample, which has about 200,000 clones, approximately 88% seen once. Source material: peripheral blood. Receptors originate from a man aged 35 to 55 with acute or convalescent COVID-19.

The V and J genes are TRBV6-6 and TRBJ2-7, with D possibly being TRBD1 (6 bases). V lost 10 bases to trimming and J lost 0 bases, with 16 bases between them. The germline gives CDR1 MNHNY, CDR2 SVGAGI (reference sequence). CDR3 length: 14 residues. The CDR3 bases are TGTGCCACCCATTCCGGGACAAGCTCCTACGAGCAGTACTTC. Translation: CATHSGTSSYEQYF.

V usage is TRBV7-9 and J usage is TRBJ2-7; 8 nucleotides line up with TRBD1. The length of the CDR3 is 16 residues. The germline V gene has CDR1 SEHNR and CDR2 FQNEAQ (reference sequence). Trimming cost V 8 bases and J 2 bases; bases outside gene matches: 14. The CDR3, as DNA: TGTGCCAGCCAACGCCTAGGGCAGGGGGCCCCCTACGAGCAGTACTTC. Translation: CASQRLGQGAPYEQYF.

This chain joins TRBV28 and TRBJ2-5, with TRBD2 as a possible D gene (7 bases). The CDR3 spans 16 residues. V dropped 7 bases and J dropped 5 bases, with 23 bases sitting between them. Germline loops: CDR1 MDHEN, CDR2 SYDVKM. CDR3 residues: CASKGGIPVLRETQYF. In DNA, the CDR3 is TGTGCCAGCAAGGGGGGGATACCTGTTTTGAGGGAGACCCAGTACTTC.

This clone was found once. The chain uses TRBV7-9 and TRBJ2-7, with 9 bases lining up with TRBD1. In germline, CDR1 is SEHNR, CDR2 FQNEAQ (reference sequence). The CDR3 covers 16 residues. The ends lost 4 bases at V and 2 bases at J; junction bases unmatched: 9. The CDR3 DNA is TGTGCCAGCAGCTCGAGAACGGACAGGGGCCCCTACGAGCAGTACTTC. Amino acid sequence: CASSSRTDRGPYEQYF.

The rearrangement joins TRBV7-2 to TRBJ1-1; D unresolved. From germline, CDR1 is SGHTA and CDR2 FQGNSA. The CDR3 totals 13 residues. With 6 bases removed from V and 1 base from J, the gap between germline ends came to 9 bases. Here the CDR3 reads CASRASRNTEAFF. CDR3 nucleotide sequence: TGTGCCAGCAGGGCCTCAAGGAACACTGAAGCTTTCTTT.

V is TRBV5-1 and J is TRBJ1-1; D is perhaps TRBD1 (6 bases). The V and J ends lost 0 bases and 6 bases respectively, with 12 bases between them. Germline CDR1 and CDR2: SGHRS and YFSETQ. The CDR3 has 14 amino acids. The CDR3 spells CASSLVGGNAEAFF. The CDR3 nucleotides are TGCGCCAGCAGCTTGGTAGGGGGTAACGCTGAAGCTTTCTTT.

This chain uses TRBV5-6 with TRBJ1-4, with 7 bases aligning to TRBD1. Germline V gives CDR1 SGHDT, CDR2 YYEEEE. This CDR3 is built from 15 residues. With 4 bases clipped from V and 8 bases from J, the junction kept 11 bases outside the gene matches. The CDR3 loop is CASSRRQGLGEKLFF. CDR3 sequence (DNA): TGTGCCAGCAGCCGCAGACAGGGACTAGGGGAAAAACTGTTTTTT.

The chain links TRBV18 to TRBJ1-6; unclear D gene. Germline CDR1 is KGHSH and CDR2 is LQKENI. The V and J ends lost 1 base and 10 bases respectively, with 17 bases between them. The CDR3 sequence is 16 residues long. The CDR3 DNA reads TGTGCCAGCTCACCACTCTCTCAGGATCCAGCCTCACCCCTCCACTTT. This translates into CASSPLSQDPASPLHF.

This chain uses TRBV9 with TRBJ1-2; 9 bases are a match to TRBD1. CDR3 length: 14 residues. From germline, CDR1 is SGDLS and CDR2 YYNGEE. The V and J ends lost 0 bases and 6 bases, in that order; junction bases with no gene match: 3. DNA of the CDR3: TGTGCCAGCAGCGTAGGGGACAGGGTCCATGGCTACACCTTC. Translated, it gives CASSVGDRVHGYTF. The variable domain in full, with the rest retrieved from reference TRBV9 and TRBJ1-2, is DSGVTQTPKHLITATGQRVTLRCSPRSGDLSVYWYQQSLDQGLQFLIQYYNGEERAKGNILERFSAQQFPDLHSELNLSSLELGDSALYFCASSVGDRVHGYTFGSGTRLTVV.

As for this clone: Other DNA sequences within the sample encode an identical CDR3. The chain links TRBV3-1 (or the pseudogene TRBV3-2) to TRBJ2-5; D may be TRBD1 (6 bases). V lost 1 base and J lost 5, with 8 bases in between. The CDR3 length is 13 residues. Germline assignment: CDR1 LGHDT and CDR2 YNNKEL (reference sequence). CDR3 region: CASSQVRGETQYF. In DNA form, the CDR3 reads TGTGCCAGCAGCCAAGTAAGGGGGGAGACCCAGTACTTC.